The rows below give T cell receptor beta chains drawn from one sample of a study of cytomegalovirus exposure and HLA in healthy donors. Libraries were prepared by immunoSEQ multiplex PCR; TCRdb keeps only in-frame clonotypes and omits some of them. The sample lists around 92,000 clones; around 80% were seen once. The sequenced sample consisted of PBMCs. All receptors come from a man in his late teens or twenties in good health and CMV-seronegative. Both conserved end residues are part of each CDR3. Each record gives: clone size, J gene, V gene, D gene, CDR3 DNA, CDR3 protein. A D gene is named only where the DNA matches it firmly. Rows give clone size only sometimes, using once, few, many, or a class for an expanded clone.

once TRBJ2-3 TRBV5-1 TRBD2 TGCGCCAGCAGCCCCGAGCGGGGGGGCATCACAGATACGCAGTATTTT CASSPERGGITDTQYF
. TRBJ2-1 TRBV6-5 . TGTGCCAGCAGTATAGTGGCAGGGGCGTACAATGAGCAGTTCTTC CASSIVAGAYNEQFF
. TRBJ1-1 TRBV9 . TGTGCCAGCAGATTGGGACAAAACACTGAAGCTTTCTTT CASRLGQNTEAFF
. TRBJ1-6 TRBV19 . TGTGCCACCCAGGCGGCCCAGGGTTCACCCCTCCACTTT CATQAAQGSPLHF
. TRBJ2-7 TRBV5-1 . TGCGCCAGCAGCTTGGAACACAGATCCTACGAGCAGTACTTC CASSLEHRSYEQYF
. TRBJ1-1 TRBV6-1 TRBD1 TGTGCCAGCAGTGCCCGACAGGGGAGTCTCGGGGAAGCTTTCTTT CASSARQGSLGEAFF
once TRBJ2-7 TRBV5-6 . TGTGCCAGCAGCTTGGGAGGTGGCTACGAGCAGTACTTC CASSLGGGYEQYF
. TRBJ2-3 TRBV7-9 . TGTGCCAGCAGCTTGGGCACTGGAGATACGCAGTATTTT CASSLGTGDTQYF
few TRBJ1-1 TRBV11-2 . TGTGCCAGCAGCTTAGTGAAGGACACCCCTGAAGCTTTCTTT CASSLVKDTPEAFF
. TRBJ2-5 TRBV5-1 TRBD2 TGCGCCAGCAGGCCCGGACTAGCTGGGGAGACCCAGTACTTC CASRPGLAGETQYF
. TRBJ1-1 TRBV14 . TGTGCCAGCAGCCAACCAGGGTTGTGGGCTTTCTTT CASSQPGLWAFF
. TRBJ2-7 TRBV5-1 . TGCGCCAGCAGCCTAACAGTTACGCCGGCCTACGAGCAGTACTTC CASSLTVTPAYEQYF
. TRBJ1-1 TRBV7-6 TRBD1 TGTGCCAGCAGTTTTTTGGACAGGGCCGGCACTGAAGCTTTCTTT CASSFLDRAGTEAFF
. TRBJ2-5 TRBV4-2 . TGTGCCAGCAGCCCCAACGGGGGTTCTACACAAGAGACCCAGTACTTC CASSPNGGSTQETQYF
. TRBJ1-4 TRBV19 TRBD1 TGTGCCAGTAGTCAAATACAGGGGGTTCGAGCTGAAAAACTGTTTTTT CASSQIQGVRAEKLFF
few TRBJ1-2 TRBV7-9 TRBD1 TGTGCCAGCAGCGTCACACAGGGGGCACGAGGCTACACCTTC CASSVTQGARGYTF
. TRBJ1-1 TRBV19 TRBD1 TGTGCCAGTAGTCCAAACGACAGGGGAGGTATGAACACTGAAGCTTTCTTT CASSPNDRGGMNTEAFF
once TRBJ1-2 TRBV7-8 . TGTGCCAGCAGCTTTTTCAGGGGTGCTGGCTACACCTTC CASSFFRGAGYTF
. TRBJ1-4 TRBV5-1 TRBD1 TGCGCCAGCAGCTCGGGACAGGGGGGTGAAAAACTGTTTTTT CASSSGQGGEKLFF
. TRBJ1-5 TRBV6-4 . TGTGCCAGCAGTGACTTTCTGGCCCGATTGATTGATAGCAATCAGCCCCAGCATTTT CASSDFLARLIDSNQPQHF
. TRBJ1-5 TRBV5-5 . TGTGCCAGCAGCTTGGCCCCGCGGCCGCGTAGCAATCAGCCCCAGCATTTT CASSLAPRPRSNQPQHF
. TRBJ2-5 TRBV6-1 . TGTGCCAGCAGGATGGGGGGGCCGGAGGAGACCCAGTACTTC CASRMGGPEETQYF
. TRBJ1-3 TRBV10-2 TRBD1 TGCGCCAGTCGAAGGACAGGAGTCTCTGGAAACACCATATATTTT CASRRTGVSGNTIYF
. TRBJ2-7 TRBV19 . TGTGCCAGTGGGGGAGGCCGGGGCGAGCAGTACTTC CASGGGRGEQYF
. TRBJ1-5 TRBV7-9 . TGTTCCAGCACCGCGAACGGTAATCAGCCCCAGCATTTT CSSTANGNQPQHF
. TRBJ2-7 TRBV11-2 TRBD2 TGTGCCAGCAGCTTAGTCGGGGGGGGCTCCTACGAGCAGTACTTC CASSLVGGGSYEQYF
. TRBJ1-5 TRBV2 . TGTGCCAGTTCGTCCCCCCCTCCGAATCAGCCCCAGCATTTT CASSSPPPNQPQHF
. TRBJ1-2 TRBV4-1 . TGCGCCAGCAGCCCAGTTGGGGGGAGGGAAGGCTATGGCTACACCTTC CASSPVGGREGYGYTF
few TRBJ1-1 TRBV18 . TGTGCCAGCTCACCACGACAGGACGACACTGAAGCTTTCTTT CASSPRQDDTEAFF
. TRBJ1-1 TRBV4-1 . TGCGCCAGCAGCTTAGACAGGATAAACACTGAAGCTTTCTTT CASSLDRINTEAFF
. TRBJ2-5 TRBV16 . TGTGCCAGCAGCCATCAGGACGGGGAGGAGACCCAGTACTTC CASSHQDGEETQYF
. TRBJ2-7 TRBV10-3 . TGTGCCATCACAGCGGCTGAGGCGGGTGAGCAGTACTTC CAITAAEAGEQYF
. TRBJ1-1 TRBV7-3 . TGTGCCAGCAGCTTAACTGGGGGGACTGAAGCTTTCTTT CASSLTGGTEAFF
. TRBJ2-3 TRBV6-1 . TGTGCCAGCACGGGGGGCCACGAGGATACGCAGTATTTT CASTGGHEDTQYF
. TRBJ1-1 TRBV11-2 TRBD1 TGTGCCAGCAGCCCGTTGACAGGGATCTCTGAAGCTTTCTTT CASSPLTGISEAFF
few TRBJ1-2 TRBV6-5 TRBD1 TGTGCCAGCGTACTTCCGGGACAGGGGAACTATGGCTACACCTTC CASVLPGQGNYGYTF
. TRBJ1-2 TRBV10-2 . TGCGCCAGCAGTGAGCCTGGAGTTGCCTATGGCTACACCTTC CASSEPGVAYGYTF
. TRBJ2-1 TRBV5-6 . TGTGCCAGCTCCCCCCGCCGACGCGGGCGGAATGAGCAGTTCTTC CASSPRRRGRNEQFF
. TRBJ2-7 TRBV29-1 TRBD1 TGCAGCGTCTCCGGGACAGGGGTCGAGCAGTACTTC CSVSGTGVEQYF
. TRBJ1-5 TRBV4-1 . TGCGCCAGCAGCTCCCTAGGGGGGGCGGCAAGCAATCAGCCCCAGCATTTT CASSSLGGAASNQPQHF
. TRBJ1-1 TRBV6-6 . TGTGCCAGCGAGGACACCTTGAGAGCTAAGAACACTGAAGCTTTCTTT CASEDTLRAKNTEAFF
. TRBJ2-2 TRBV10-1 TRBD2 TGCGCCAGCAGTCGGACTAGCGGGTACACCGGGGAGCTGTTTTTT CASSRTSGYTGELFF
. TRBJ2-3 TRBV6-5 . TGTGCCAGCAGTTACTCCGCGGGTGTTAGCACAGATACGCAGTATTTT CASSYSAGVSTDTQYF
. TRBJ1-5 TRBV5-6 . TGTGCCAGCAGCTTGGGGAGTGTTCGGAGCAATCAGCCCCAGCATTTT CASSLGSVRSNQPQHF